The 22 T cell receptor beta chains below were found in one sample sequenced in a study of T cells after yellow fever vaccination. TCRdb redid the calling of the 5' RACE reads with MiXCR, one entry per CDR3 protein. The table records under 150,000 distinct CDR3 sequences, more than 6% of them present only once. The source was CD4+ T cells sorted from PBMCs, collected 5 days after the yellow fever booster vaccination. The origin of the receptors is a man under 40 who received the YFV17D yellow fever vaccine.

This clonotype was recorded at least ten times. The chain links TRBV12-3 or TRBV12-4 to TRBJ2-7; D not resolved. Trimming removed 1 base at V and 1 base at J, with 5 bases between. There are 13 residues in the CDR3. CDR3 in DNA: TGTGCCAGCAGTTTAGGCGAGTCCTACGAGCAGTACTTC. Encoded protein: CASSLGESYEQYF.

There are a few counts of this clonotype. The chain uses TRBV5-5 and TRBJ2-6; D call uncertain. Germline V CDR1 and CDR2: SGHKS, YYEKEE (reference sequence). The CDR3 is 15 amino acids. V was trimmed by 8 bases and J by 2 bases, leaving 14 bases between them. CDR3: CARSPRAPGANVLTF. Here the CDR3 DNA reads TGTGCCAGGAGCCCTAGGGCGCCTGGGGCCAACGTCCTGACTTTC.

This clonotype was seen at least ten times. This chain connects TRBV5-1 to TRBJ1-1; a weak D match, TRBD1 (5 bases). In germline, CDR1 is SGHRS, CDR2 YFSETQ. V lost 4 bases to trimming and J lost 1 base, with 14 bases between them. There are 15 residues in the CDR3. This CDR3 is CASSQTGRGNTEAFF. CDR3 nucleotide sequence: TGCGCCAGCAGCCAGACCGGGAGGGGGAACACTGAAGCTTTCTTT. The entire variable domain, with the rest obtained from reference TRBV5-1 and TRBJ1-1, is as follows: KAGVTQTPRYLIKTRGQQVTLSCSPISGHRSVSWYQQTPGQGLQFLFEYFSETQRNKGNFPGRFSGRQFSNSRSEMNVSTLELGDSALYLCASSQTGRGNTEAFFGQGTRLTVV.

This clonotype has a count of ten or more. CDR3 coding DNA: TGCAGTGCTCACCAAGAGACCCAGTACTTC. Protein: CSAHQETQYF. This chain joins TRBV20-1 and TRBJ2-5; no definite D call. The germline V and J ends were trimmed by 5 bases and 0 bases, with 1 base remaining between them. CDR1 is DFQATT and CDR2 is SNEGSKA in the germline V gene (reference sequence). This CDR3 is built from 10 residues.

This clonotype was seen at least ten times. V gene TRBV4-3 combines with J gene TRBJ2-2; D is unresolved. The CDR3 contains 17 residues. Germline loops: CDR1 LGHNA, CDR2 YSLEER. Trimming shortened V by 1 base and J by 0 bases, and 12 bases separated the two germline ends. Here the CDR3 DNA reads TGCGCCAGCAGCCAAGGAGAAGGCAGATCGAACACCGGGGAGCTGTTTTTT. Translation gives CASSQGEGRSNTGELFF.

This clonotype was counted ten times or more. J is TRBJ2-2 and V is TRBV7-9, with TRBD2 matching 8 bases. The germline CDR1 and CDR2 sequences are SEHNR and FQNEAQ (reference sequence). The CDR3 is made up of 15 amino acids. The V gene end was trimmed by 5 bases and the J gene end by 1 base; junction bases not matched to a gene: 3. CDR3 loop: CASSPGRENTGELFF. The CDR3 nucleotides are TGTGCCAGCAGCCCCGGGAGGGAGAACACCGGGGAGCTGTTTTTT.

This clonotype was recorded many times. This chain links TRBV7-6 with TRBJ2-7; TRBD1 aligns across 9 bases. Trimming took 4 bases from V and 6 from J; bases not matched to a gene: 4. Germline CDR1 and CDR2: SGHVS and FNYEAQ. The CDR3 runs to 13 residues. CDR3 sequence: CASSSKTGGEQYF. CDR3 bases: TGTGCCAGCAGCTCCAAGACAGGGGGCGAGCAGTACTTC.

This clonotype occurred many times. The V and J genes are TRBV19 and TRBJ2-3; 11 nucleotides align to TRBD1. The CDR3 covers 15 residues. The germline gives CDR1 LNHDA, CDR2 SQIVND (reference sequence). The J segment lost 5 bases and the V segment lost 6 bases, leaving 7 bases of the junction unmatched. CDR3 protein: CASSQGQGALDTQYF. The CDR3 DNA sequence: TGTGCCAGTAGCCAAGGACAGGGGGCTTTAGATACGCAGTATTTT.

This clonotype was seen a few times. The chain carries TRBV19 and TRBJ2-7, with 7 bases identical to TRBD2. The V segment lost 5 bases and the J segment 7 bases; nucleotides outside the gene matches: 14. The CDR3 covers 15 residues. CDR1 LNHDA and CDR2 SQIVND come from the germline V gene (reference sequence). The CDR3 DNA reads TGTGCCAGTAGTGAGTCCTCAGCGGGGAAAAGGGAGCAGTACTTC. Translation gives CASSESSAGKREQYF. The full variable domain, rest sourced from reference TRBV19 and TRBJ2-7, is DGGITQSPKYLFRKEGQNVTLSCEQNLNHDAMYWYRQDPGQGLRLIYYSQIVNDFQKGDIAEGYSVSREKKESFPLTVTSAQKNPTAFYLCASSESSAGKREQYFGPGTRLTVT.

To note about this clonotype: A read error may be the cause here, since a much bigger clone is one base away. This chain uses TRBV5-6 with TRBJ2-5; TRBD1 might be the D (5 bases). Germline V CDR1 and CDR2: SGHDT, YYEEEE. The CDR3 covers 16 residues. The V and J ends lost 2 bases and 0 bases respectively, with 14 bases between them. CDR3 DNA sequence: TGTGCCAGCAGCTTTCTGGGGCGTCAATACCAAGAGACCCAGTACTTC. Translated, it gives CASSFLGRQYQETQYF.

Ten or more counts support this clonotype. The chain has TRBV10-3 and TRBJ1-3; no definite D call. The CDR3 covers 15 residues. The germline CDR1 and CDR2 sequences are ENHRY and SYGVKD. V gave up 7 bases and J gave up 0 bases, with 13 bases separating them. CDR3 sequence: CAITDTARSGNTIYF. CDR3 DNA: TGTGCCATCACCGACACCGCCCGCTCTGGAAACACCATATATTTT.

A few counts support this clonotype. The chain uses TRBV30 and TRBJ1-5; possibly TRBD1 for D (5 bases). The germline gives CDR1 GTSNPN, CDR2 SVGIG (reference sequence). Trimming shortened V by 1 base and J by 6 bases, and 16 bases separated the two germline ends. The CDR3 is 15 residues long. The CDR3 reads CAWSEGGDGSQPQHF. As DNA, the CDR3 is TGTGCCTGGAGTGAGGGAGGGGACGGCAGTCAGCCCCAGCATTTT.

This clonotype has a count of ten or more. CDR3 region: CASFREAGLAARDTQYF. In DNA form, the CDR3 reads TGCGCCAGCTTCCGAGAGGCGGGACTAGCAGCCCGAGATACGCAGTATTTT. The chain combines TRBV5-1 with TRBJ2-3, with TRBD2 matching 9 bases. J was trimmed by 5 bases and V by 7 bases; bases with no gene match: 17. Germline CDR1 and CDR2: SGHRS and YFSETQ. This CDR3 has 17 residues.

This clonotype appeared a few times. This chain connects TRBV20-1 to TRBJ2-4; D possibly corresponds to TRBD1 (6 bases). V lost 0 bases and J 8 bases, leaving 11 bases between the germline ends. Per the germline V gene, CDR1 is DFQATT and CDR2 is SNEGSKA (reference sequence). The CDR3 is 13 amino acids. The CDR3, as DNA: TGCAGTGCTAGAGAGGGGGCAAAGGACATTCAGTACTTC. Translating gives CSAREGAKDIQYF.

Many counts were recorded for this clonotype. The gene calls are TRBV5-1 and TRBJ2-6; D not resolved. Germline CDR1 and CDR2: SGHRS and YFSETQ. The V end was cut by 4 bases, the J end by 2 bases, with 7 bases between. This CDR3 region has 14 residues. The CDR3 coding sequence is TGCGCCAGCAGCACAAATCCTGGGGCCAACGTCCTGACTTTC. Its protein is CASSTNPGANVLTF.

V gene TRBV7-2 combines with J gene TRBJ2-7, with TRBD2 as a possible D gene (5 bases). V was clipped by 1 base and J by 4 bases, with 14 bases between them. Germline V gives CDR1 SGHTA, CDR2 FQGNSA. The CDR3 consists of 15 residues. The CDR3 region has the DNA TGTGCCAGCAGCTTAGGGAGCTTGAGGGCTTACGAGCAGTACTTC. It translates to CASSLGSLRAYEQYF. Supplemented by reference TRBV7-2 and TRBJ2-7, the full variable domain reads GAGVSQSPSNKVTEKGKDVELRCDPISGHTALYWYRQSLGQGLEFLIYFQGNSAPDKSGLPSDRFSAERTGGSVSTLTIQRTQQEDSAVYLCASSLGSLRAYEQYFGPGTRLTVT.

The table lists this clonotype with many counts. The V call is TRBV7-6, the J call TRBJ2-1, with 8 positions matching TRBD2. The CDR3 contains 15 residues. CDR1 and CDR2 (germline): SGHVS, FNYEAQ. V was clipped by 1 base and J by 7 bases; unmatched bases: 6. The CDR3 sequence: CASSLVAGGINEQFF. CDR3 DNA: TGTGCCAGCAGCTTAGTGGCGGGAGGCATTAATGAGCAGTTCTTC.

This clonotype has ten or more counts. The CDR3 region is CASSLTGTGYRDTQYF. CDR3 in DNA: TGCGCCAGCAGCTTGACCGGGACAGGGTATCGAGATACGCAGTATTTT. The rearrangement links TRBV5-1 to TRBJ2-3; 9 nucleotides match TRBD1. The CDR3 is made up of 16 amino acids. Trimming at V came to 1 base and at J to 5 bases, leaving 8 bases not matched to a gene. Germline CDR1 SGHRS, CDR2 YFSETQ.

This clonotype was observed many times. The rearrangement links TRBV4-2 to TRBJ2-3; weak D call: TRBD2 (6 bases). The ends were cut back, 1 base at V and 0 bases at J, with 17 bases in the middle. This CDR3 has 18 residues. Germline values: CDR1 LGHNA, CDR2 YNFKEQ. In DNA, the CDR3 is TGTGCCAGCAGCCAAGGTGACGTGGGAGGTACTAGCACAGATACGCAGTATTTT. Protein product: CASSQGDVGGTSTDTQYF.

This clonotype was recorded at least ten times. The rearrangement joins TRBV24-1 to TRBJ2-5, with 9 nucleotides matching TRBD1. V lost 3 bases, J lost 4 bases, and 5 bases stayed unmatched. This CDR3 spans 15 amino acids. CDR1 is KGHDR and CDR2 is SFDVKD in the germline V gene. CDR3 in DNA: TGTGCCACCAGTGATCCGGGACAGGGTGGAGAGACCCAGTACTTC. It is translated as CATSDPGQGGETQYF.

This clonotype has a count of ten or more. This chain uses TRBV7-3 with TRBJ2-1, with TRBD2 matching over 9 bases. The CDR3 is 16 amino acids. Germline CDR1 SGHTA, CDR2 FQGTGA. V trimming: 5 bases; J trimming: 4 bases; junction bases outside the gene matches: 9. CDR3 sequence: CASSPLAGATYNEQFF. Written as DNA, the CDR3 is TGTGCCAGCAGCCCCTTAGCGGGAGCGACATACAATGAGCAGTTCTTC.

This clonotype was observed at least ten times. CDR3: CSARDQAESYGYTF. In nucleotides, the CDR3 is TGCAGTGCTAGAGATCAGGCCGAGAGCTATGGCTACACCTTC. The chain joins TRBV20-1 to TRBJ1-2, with D unclear. V lost 0 bases, J lost 4 bases, and 12 bases lay in between. Germline V gene lookup returns CDR1 DFQATT and CDR2 SNEGSKA (reference sequence). This CDR3 has 14 amino acids.